This T cell receptor (beta chain) was sequenced for a study of T-cell reconstitution after alpha-beta-depleted transplantation in children. Preparation of the TCRbeta library used unique molecular identifiers. A single record per CDR3 protein comes from TCRdb applying MiXCR to the PCR reads. The data hold just over 950,000 distinct CDR3 sequences, with less than 30% observed a single time. This clonotype was seen a few times. Its antigen is as yet unknown. General study points: Some patients' high day-60 TCRbeta diversity was attributed to recipient cells surviving conditioning. In patients about two months after transplant, alpha-beta T cells reportedly arose from several hundred expanded graft clones. By one year post-transplant, T-cell counts and diversity largely arose from T cells that were newly produced.

This receptor was taken from a boy younger than two who had a stem cell transplant for SCID, so the T cells may come from the graft donor. The specimen comprised PBMCs, mostly from graft donor cells, sampled 360 days after TCRalphabeta/CD19-depleted stem cell transplant.

CDR3 DNA: TGTGCCAGCAGCCGAGGTGACAGAAGGTTCTTC. Protein sequence: CASSRGDRRFF. The rearrangement joins TRBV3-1 to TRBJ2-1; tentative D call: TRBD1 (5 bases). The length of the CDR3 is 11 residues. V was clipped by 4 bases and J by 15 bases, with 13 bases between them. Germline V gene lookup returns CDR1 LGHDT and CDR2 YNNKEL (reference sequence).